The next 20 T cell receptor beta chains were all read from a single sample in a study of beta chain features in type 1 diabetes. Reverse transcription of all isolated RNA meant that expressed TCRB transcripts were sequenced. Sequenced by immunoSEQ multiplex PCR; TCRdb stores in-frame clones only, minus some. In the table there are hundreds of thousands of clones, roughly 15% of which are singletons. Sequenced input: naive CD4+ T cells from blood. The receptor source for this set is a young woman in good health.

The chain carries TRBV5-4 and TRBJ2-7; D is ambiguous. This CDR3 is built from 13 residues. V lost 2 bases and J 5 bases, leaving 11 bases between the germline ends. Per the germline V gene, CDR1 is SGHNT and CDR2 is YYREEE (reference sequence). CDR3 protein: CASSFLSPDEQYF. The CDR3 DNA follows: TGTGCCAGCAGCTTTCTTAGCCCCGACGAGCAGTACTTC.

This clone is a singleton in its sample. J is TRBJ2-3 and V is TRBV6-5, with D uncertain. From germline, CDR1 is MNHEY and CDR2 SVGAGI. Trimming pared 6 bases from V and 3 bases from J, leaving 13 bases between. This CDR3 spans 14 amino acids. The CDR3 here is CASSHPAITDTQYF. The CDR3 bases are TGTGCCAGCAGCCACCCAGCCATAACAGATACGCAGTATTTT.

This clone was seen more than once but under ten times. This chain connects TRBV7-9 to TRBJ2-7; TRBD2 is a possible D gene (5 bases). Germline-derived CDR1 and CDR2 are SEHNR and FQNEAQ (reference sequence). This CDR3 has 14 residues. Trimming pared 2 bases from V and 4 bases from J, leaving 12 bases between. In DNA form, the CDR3 reads TGTGCCAGCAGCTTATCTCGGGGAAATTACGAGCAGTACTTC. This codes for CASSLSRGNYEQYF. The full variable domain, in which reference TRBV7-9 and TRBJ2-7 provide the parts outside the CDR3, is DTGVSQNPRHKITKRGQNVTFRCDPISEHNRLYWYRQTLGQGPEFLTYFQNEAQLEKSRLLSDRFSAERPKGSFSTLEIQRTEQGDSAMYLCASSLSRGNYEQYFGPGTRLTVT.

A few counts support this clone. The genes are TRBV7-2 and TRBJ2-1; a possible D gene is TRBD2 (6 bases). This CDR3 is built from 14 residues. The V and J ends lost 1 base and 7 bases respectively, with 11 bases between them. Per germline, CDR1 SGHTA and CDR2 FQGNSA. The CDR3 DNA reads TGTGCCAGCAGCTTAGTCTACGGGGGTAATGAGCAGTTCTTC. The encoded protein is CASSLVYGGNEQFF.

This clone was seen more than once but under ten times. This CDR3 is also generated by other DNA sequences in the sample. This sequence joins TRBV7-2 and TRBJ2-5; D unclear. Germline V gene lookup returns CDR1 SGHTA and CDR2 FQGNSA. This CDR3 spans 13 amino acids. The V and J ends lost 1 base and 1 base respectively, with 4 bases between them. The CDR3 protein is CASSLGPQETQYF. CDR3 bases: TGTGCCAGCAGCTTAGGGCCCCAAGAGACCCAGTACTTC.

The genes are TRBV7-9 and TRBJ2-5; 9 nucleotides align to TRBD2. With the DNA end fitting TRBJ2-7 better, the J assignment may be wrong. Germline V gives CDR1 SEHNR, CDR2 FQNEAQ (reference sequence). CDR3 length equals 14 residues. Here the CDR3 reads CASSFSGSSNEQYF. The DNA of the CDR3 is TGTGCCAGCAGCTTTAGCGGGAGTTCCAACGAGCAGTACTTC.

This clone was recorded a few times. This rearrangement joins TRBV28 to TRBJ1-1, with a weak D call TRBD1 (6 bases). This CDR3 is 15 amino acids long. The germline gives CDR1 MDHEN, CDR2 SYDVKM. Deletions cut 5 bases from V and 0 bases from J, with 13 bases between. In DNA form, the CDR3 reads TGTGCCAGCAGTCCCGGGGACACTTTGAACACTGAAGCTTTCTTT. It encodes CASSPGDTLNTEAFF.

The chain has TRBV29-1 and TRBJ1-2; D perhaps matches TRBD1 (5 bases). Per germline, CDR1 SQVTM and CDR2 ANQGSEA. Trimming took 4 bases from V and 6 from J, leaving 9 bases between them. This CDR3 is built from 11 residues. DNA for the CDR3: TGCAGCGTTGGAGGGGTGGATGGCTACACCTTC. Protein product: CSVGGVDGYTF.

This clone was found once. The chain recombines TRBV18 with TRBJ1-2; no reliable D call. Germline V gives CDR1 KGHSH, CDR2 LQKENI. Trimming stripped 2 bases from V and 6 bases from J, with 16 bases between. The CDR3 is 15 amino acids. The CDR3 is CASSPDRERVDGYTF. CDR3 DNA sequence: TGTGCCAGCTCACCAGATAGAGAACGCGTCGATGGCTACACCTTC. Full variable domain (rest looked up from reference TRBV18 and TRBJ1-2): NAGVMQNPRHLVRRRGQEARLRCSPMKGHSHVYWYRQLPEEGLKFMVYLQKENIIDESGMPKERFSAEFPKEGPSILRIQQVVRGDSAAYFCASSPDRERVDGYTFGSGTRLTVV.

This clone appeared a few times. The chain combines TRBV5-4 with TRBJ2-3; the match to TRBD2 covers 9 bases. The CDR3 consists of 16 residues. Unmatched junction bases numbered 6, after V lost 3 bases and J lost 1 base. The V gene's germline CDR1 is SGHNT and CDR2 YYREEE (reference sequence). CDR3 sequence: CASSSIAGVGTDTQYF. The CDR3 coding sequence is TGTGCCAGCAGCTCAATAGCGGGAGTTGGCACAGATACGCAGTATTTT.

The rearrangement links TRBV5-6 to TRBJ2-7; D ambiguous. The CDR3 extends over 15 amino acids. The germline CDR1 and CDR2 sequences are SGHDT and YYEEEE. V lost 7 bases and J 0 bases, leaving 17 bases between the germline ends. CDR3 coding DNA: TGTGCCAGCTCACTTGGCCCATTAAGCTCCTACGAGCAGTACTTC. Protein sequence: CASSLGPLSSYEQYF.

A few counts support this clone. Here the CDR3 reads CASSQEELGRGPGGELFF. The CDR3 coding sequence is TGCGCCAGCAGCCAAGAGGAGCTGGGGAGGGGCCCTGGCGGGGAGCTGTTTTTT. The chain couples TRBV4-1 to TRBJ2-2, with 7 bases lining up with TRBD2. The ends lost 0 bases at V and 7 bases at J; junction bases unmatched: 14. The V gene's germline CDR1 is MGHRA and CDR2 YSYEKL. This CDR3 has 18 residues.

This clone turned up a few times. The gene calls are TRBV2 and TRBJ1-1; D is unresolved. There are 15 residues in the CDR3. Germline assignment: CDR1 SNHLY and CDR2 FYNNEI. Trimming pared 2 bases from V and 7 bases from J, leaving 17 bases between. The CDR3 protein is CASSEIRAATREAFF. The CDR3 bases are TGTGCCAGCAGTGAAATTCGGGCAGCCACCCGTGAAGCTTTCTTT.

The CDR3 here is CASSLAGETEAFF. Written as DNA, the CDR3 is TGTGCCAGCAGCTTAGCGGGGGAGACTGAAGCTTTCTTT. This rearrangement joins TRBV7-8 to TRBJ1-1, with D perhaps TRBD1 (5 bases). Trimming stripped 0 bases from V and 5 bases from J, with 7 bases between. The CDR3 has 13 residues. Germline CDR1 reads SGHVS; CDR2 reads FQNEAQ.

This clone was seen repeatedly, ten times or more. The chain joins TRBV7-9 to TRBJ1-1; D remains unclear. The CDR3 has 13 amino acids. Trimming cost V 3 bases and J 0 bases, with 5 bases left between them. Per the germline V gene, CDR1 is SEHNR and CDR2 is FQNEAQ (reference sequence). CDR3 bases: TGTGCCAGCAGCTTTGTCATGAACACTGAAGCTTTCTTT. This gives the protein CASSFVMNTEAFF.

The chain couples TRBV2 to TRBJ1-5, with D uncertain. The germline CDR1 and CDR2 sequences are SNHLY and FYNNEI. Trimming took 11 bases from V and 0 from J, leaving 11 bases between them. This CDR3 contains 13 residues. Written as DNA, the CDR3 is TGTGCCGGGCATCGGGATAGCAATCAGCCCCAGCATTTT. Amino acid sequence: CAGHRDSNQPQHF.

The rearrangement joins TRBV5-4 to TRBJ2-7, with 13 bases fitting TRBD2. Germline V lookup: CDR1 SGHNT, CDR2 YYREEE (reference sequence). CDR3 length equals 15 residues. V shed 2 bases, J shed 6 bases, and the junction held 5 bases outside the gene matches. The CDR3 loop reads CASSLTSGRASEQYF. The CDR3 nucleotides are TGTGCCAGCAGCTTAACTAGCGGGAGGGCCTCCGAGCAGTACTTC.

This clone was found a few times. This chain joins TRBV9 and TRBJ2-1; weak D call: TRBD2 (5 bases). V was clipped by 0 bases and J by 9 bases, with 7 bases between them. The CDR3 runs to 12 residues. Germline values: CDR1 SGDLS, CDR2 YYNGEE. CDR3: CASSVAAGEQFF. Here the CDR3 DNA reads TGTGCCAGCAGCGTAGCCGCGGGTGAGCAGTTCTTC.

The CDR3 region is CASSLDPSPSYEQYF. CDR3 in DNA: TGTGCCAGCAGCTTGGATCCGAGCCCATCCTACGAGCAGTACTTC. The chain combines TRBV5-5 with TRBJ2-7; D is unclear. CDR1 SGHKS and CDR2 YYEKEE come from the germline V gene (reference sequence). The CDR3 spans 15 residues. Between the trimmed V and J ends, which lost 0 bases and 1 base, there was a span of 11 bases.

V gene TRBV7-6 combines with J gene TRBJ2-7; possibly TRBD1 for D (6 bases). This CDR3 is 17 amino acids long. Trimming shortened V by 5 bases and J by 1 base, and 21 bases separated the two germline ends. The germline CDR1 and CDR2 sequences are SGHVS and FNYEAQ. The CDR3 DNA reads as TGTGCCAGCAGCCGGGACGGTGGCAGGGGCTTATCCTACGAGCAGTACTTC. As protein: CASSRDGGRGLSYEQYF.